The 11 T cell receptor beta chains in this list originate from one sample, sequenced in a study of T-cell memory formation after mild COVID-19. Each CDR3 protein is one row after TCRdb ran MiXCR on the 5' RACE reads. The repertoire holds some 15,000 distinct CDR3 sequences, with approximately 19% as singletons. Sequenced: PBMCs or a T cell subset sorted from them (not recorded which). All receptors come from an adult woman who had mild COVID-19 (a few samples of this study predate the infection). Cell type and time point are not known.

This clonotype was detected ten times or more. CDR3 protein: CSARDLGGYTF. The CDR3 DNA reads TGCAGTGCTAGAGATTTAGGCGGGTACACCTTC. The V gene is TRBV20-1, the J gene TRBJ1-2; unclear D gene. Trimming cost V 0 bases and J 11 bases, with 10 bases left between them. Per the germline V gene, CDR1 is DFQATT and CDR2 is SNEGSKA (reference sequence). The CDR3 has 11 amino acids.

The sample holds many counts of this clonotype. The V call is TRBV7-2, the J call TRBJ1-2, with unresolved D. CDR3 length: 13 amino acids. Germline V CDR1 and CDR2: SGHTA, FQGNSA. The V and J ends lost 5 bases and 5 bases respectively, with 12 bases between them. Written as DNA, the CDR3 is TGTGCCAGCAGCCAAACGGCGGGGTATGGCTACACCTTC. It encodes CASSQTAGYGYTF.

This clonotype was detected ten times or more. DNA for the CDR3: TGCAGCATACGTGAGACAGGGGTTTTGGAGACCCAGTACTTC. Translation gives CSIRETGVLETQYF. The chain combines TRBV29-1 with TRBJ2-5; 8 nucleotides agree with TRBD1. The length of the CDR3 is 14 residues. The V segment lost 8 bases and the J segment 5 bases; nucleotides outside the gene matches: 13. Looked up from germline, CDR1 is SQVTM and CDR2 is ANQGSEA.

This clonotype showed up many times. The rearrangement links TRBV5-1 to TRBJ2-1; no clear D gene. The V end was cut by 0 bases, the J end by 5 bases, with 12 bases between. Germline V lookup: CDR1 SGHRS, CDR2 YFSETQ. This CDR3 contains 15 residues. The DNA for the CDR3 is TGCGCCAGCAGCTTGGACGAGCCTACCGACAATGAGCAGTTCTTC. Translated: CASSLDEPTDNEQFF.

This chain links TRBV7-3 with TRBJ2-3; no firm D call. This CDR3 contains 15 residues. Deletions cut 4 bases from V and 1 base from J, with 12 bases between. Germline lookup yields CDR1 SGHTA and CDR2 FQGTGA. The CDR3 DNA reads as TGTGCCAGCAGCTCACTCGCAGGACGCACAGATACGCAGTATTTT. Amino acid sequence: CASSSLAGRTDTQYF.

This clonotype was found many times. V and J are TRBV12-3 or TRBV12-4 and TRBJ1-1; D not resolved. The V and J ends lost 3 bases and 0 bases respectively, with 8 bases between them. The CDR3 is made up of 14 amino acids. The CDR3: CASSLVRMNTEAFF. For the CDR3, the DNA is TGTGCCAGCAGTTTGGTAAGAATGAACACTGAAGCTTTCTTT.

This clonotype was counted ten times or more. This sequence joins TRBV6-5 and TRBJ1-2; no clear D gene. Germline-derived CDR1 and CDR2 are MNHEY and SVGAGI. V dropped 3 bases and J dropped 3 bases, with 8 bases sitting between them. The CDR3 runs 13 residues. In DNA form, the CDR3 reads TGTGCCAGCAGTTATGGTTTTGACTATGGCTACACCTTC. Translated, it gives CASSYGFDYGYTF.

In this sample, this clonotype turned up many times. The rearrangement joins TRBV5-6 to TRBJ1-2; 7 bases align to TRBD1. Germline-derived CDR1 and CDR2 are SGHDT and YYEEEE. The ends lost 4 bases at V and 4 bases at J; junction bases unmatched: 10. There are 15 residues in the CDR3. The chain's CDR3 is CASSPGTVVRYGYTF. Written as DNA, the CDR3 is TGTGCCAGCAGCCCAGGGACAGTAGTTCGCTATGGCTACACCTTC.

This clonotype was counted ten times or more. This chain joins TRBV9 and TRBJ2-7; 8 bases match TRBD1. This CDR3 contains 14 residues. J was trimmed by 4 bases and V by 3 bases; bases with no gene match: 6. CDR1 and CDR2 (germline): SGDLS, YYNGEE. The CDR3 DNA sequence: TGTGCCAGCAGCGCCTCCGGGACAGGATACGAGCAGTACTTC. As protein: CASSASGTGYEQYF.

Many counts were recorded for this clonotype. This chain joins TRBV24-1 and TRBJ2-1; 7 positions match TRBD1. Germline V gene lookup returns CDR1 KGHDR and CDR2 SFDVKD. CDR3 size: 17 residues. The trim removed 3 bases at V and 3 bases at J, leaving 10 bases unmatched. CDR3 in amino acids: CATSDPTLGQFYNEQFF. In DNA form, the CDR3 reads TGTGCCACCAGTGATCCCACCTTGGGACAGTTCTACAATGAGCAGTTCTTC.

The V and J genes are TRBV12-3 or TRBV12-4 and TRBJ1-2, with TRBD1 identical over 12 bases. The CDR3 length is 14 residues. V was pared by 6 bases and J by 4 bases, with 3 bases of the junction left unmatched. The CDR3 DNA sequence: TGTGCCAGCAGCCGGGACAGGGGGCTCTATGGCTACACCTTC. Protein product: CASSRDRGLYGYTF.